Below are 16 T cell receptor beta chains sequenced from a single sample in a study of blood T cell repertoires in COVID-19. Generated by immunoSEQ multiplex PCR, the TCRdb table keeps only in-frame clones and is missing some. Here the sample spans 180,000 or so clones, almost 85% being singletons. Source material: peripheral blood. These receptors originate from a human donor with acute or convalescent COVID-19. The donor label of this sample is uncertain.

The chain employs TRBV3-1 (or the pseudogene TRBV3-2) and TRBJ2-2; 8 bases are shared with TRBD1. The CDR3 totals 16 residues. Germline loops: CDR1 LGHDT, CDR2 YNNKEL (reference sequence). V dropped 4 bases and J dropped 3; count of bases not matched to a gene: 7. In DNA form, the CDR3 reads TGTGCCAGCAGCCTCCGGACAGGGACGGACACCGGGGAGCTGTTTTTT. Translated: CASSLRTGTDTGELFF.

This clone showed up just a few times. The chain combines TRBV28 with TRBJ1-5; D is ambiguous. The CDR3 runs to 12 residues. Germline V lookup: CDR1 MDHEN, CDR2 SYDVKM. Trimming shortened V by 2 bases and J by 9 bases, and 8 bases separated the two germline ends. CDR3 in DNA: TGTGCCAGCAGTTTAGAGGGAAGGCCCCAGCATTTT. It codes for CASSLEGRPQHF.

The chain has TRBV3-1 (or the pseudogene TRBV3-2) and TRBJ2-1; TRBD2 matches at 13 bases. The CDR3 covers 17 residues. Per germline, CDR1 LGHDT and CDR2 YNNKEL (reference sequence). The V segment lost 4 bases and the J segment 7 bases; nucleotides outside the gene matches: 10. The CDR3 DNA sequence: TGTGCCAGCAGCCGAACGGAGGGACTAGCGGGGACAAATGAGCAGTTCTTC. Amino acids: CASSRTEGLAGTNEQFF.

This chain joins TRBV30 and TRBJ2-2; 7 bases are a match to TRBD2. V lost 5 bases to trimming and J lost 0 bases; unmatched junction nucleotides: 9. Germline-derived CDR1 and CDR2 are GTSNPN and SVGIG (reference sequence). CDR3 length: 16 residues. The CDR3 DNA reads TGTGCCTGGCAGACCCAGGGACTATCGAACACCGGGGAGCTGTTTTTT. Translating gives CAWQTQGLSNTGELFF.

V is TRBV27 and J is TRBJ2-7, with 7 bases fitting TRBD2. CDR1 is MNHEY and CDR2 is SMNVEV in the germline V gene (reference sequence). The CDR3 covers 15 residues. J gave up 4 bases and V 5 bases, and 11 bases lay outside the gene matches. This CDR3 is CASSPREGGPYEQYF. DNA for the CDR3: TGTGCCAGCAGTCCGAGAGAGGGAGGGCCATACGAGCAGTACTTC.

V is TRBV30 and J is TRBJ2-3, with D unclear. The length of the CDR3 is 12 residues. The germline CDR1 and CDR2 sequences are GTSNPN and SVGIG (reference sequence). V was trimmed by 0 bases and J by 5 bases, leaving 6 bases between them. The CDR3 loop reads CAWSVRGDTQYF. In DNA, the CDR3 is TGTGCCTGGAGTGTACGAGGAGATACGCAGTATTTT.

The chain is built from TRBV7-9 and TRBJ1-1, with 7 bases matching TRBD1. J was trimmed by 5 bases and V by 4 bases; bases with no gene match: 7. This CDR3 comprises 14 residues. The germline gives CDR1 SEHNR, CDR2 FQNEAQ (reference sequence). The CDR3 loop is CASSSGQVGTEAFF. Written as DNA, the CDR3 is TGTGCCAGCAGCTCCGGACAGGTGGGGACTGAAGCTTTCTTT. Complete variable domain (other parts from reference TRBV7-9 and TRBJ1-1): DTGVSQNPRHKITKRGQNVTFRCDPISEHNRLYWYRQTLGQGPEFLTYFQNEAQLEKSRLLSDRFSAERPKGSFSTLEIQRTEQGDSAMYLCASSSGQVGTEAFFGQGTRLTVV.

About this clone: The DNA is left out, because the CDR3 cannot be placed on it with certainty; the CDR3 is given as TCRdb lists it. V gene TRBV5-4 combines with J gene TRBJ1-3. The CDR3 spans 15 residues, counting both ends. Germline values: CDR1 SGHNT, CDR2 YYREEE (reference sequence). This CDR3 reads CASSLDFGEGNTIYF.

The CDR3 nucleotides read TGTGCCACCAGTGGTACTACGGGGACAGGGAGAGTAGATACGCAGTATTTT. It translates to CATSGTTGTGRVDTQYF. J is TRBJ2-3 and V is TRBV24-1; 9 bases map to TRBD1. This CDR3 is 17 amino acids long. Losses at the gene ends were 5 bases for V and 5 bases for J; bases not matched to a gene: 13. CDR1 and CDR2 (germline): KGHDR, SFDVKD.

The genes are TRBV11-2 and TRBJ1-6, with 9 bases that match TRBD1. The CDR3 length is 14 residues. The ends lost 3 bases at V and 8 bases at J; junction bases unmatched: 2. The V gene's germline CDR1 is SGHAT and CDR2 FQNNGV. This chain's CDR3 is CASSFRTGDSPLHF. In DNA form, the CDR3 reads TGTGCCAGCAGCTTCAGGACAGGGGATTCACCCCTCCACTTT.

The chain joins TRBV18 to TRBJ2-3, with TRBD2 matching over 10 bases. Looked up from germline, CDR1 is KGHSH and CDR2 is LQKENI. CDR3 length: 15 residues. V gave up 4 bases and J gave up 2 bases; unmatched junction bases: 3. CDR3: CASSQLAGLTDTQYF. CDR3 sequence (DNA): TGTGCCAGCTCACAACTAGCGGGACTCACAGATACGCAGTATTTT.

The chain links TRBV3-1 (or the pseudogene TRBV3-2) to TRBJ1-1; no reliable D call. CDR1 LGHDT and CDR2 YNNKEL come from the germline V gene (reference sequence). CDR3 length: 15 residues. The germline V and J ends were trimmed by 0 bases and 3 bases, with 11 bases remaining between them. The CDR3 here is CASSQERIGDTEAFF. CDR3 nucleotide sequence: TGTGCCAGCAGCCAAGAACGGATCGGGGACACTGAAGCTTTCTTT.

The CDR3 DNA reads as TGTGCCAGCAGTAAAAACACAGGGGGCTCTTCTGGAAACACCATATATTTT. Amino acids: CASSKNTGGSSGNTIYF. The chain carries TRBV7-3 and TRBJ1-3; 9 bases fit TRBD1. Trimming removed 6 bases from V and 1 base from J; junction bases left unmatched: 10. From germline, CDR1 is SGHTA and CDR2 FQGTGA. The CDR3 spans 17 residues. Full variable domain (rest looked up from reference TRBV7-3 and TRBJ1-3): GAGVSQTPSNKVTEKGKYVELRCDPISGHTALYWYRQSLGQGPEFLIYFQGTGAADDSGLPNDRFFAVRPEGSVSTLKIQRTERGDSAVYLCASSKNTGGSSGNTIYFGEGSWLTVV.

This sequence joins TRBV6-5 and TRBJ2-2, with no clear D. This CDR3 is 15 amino acids long. Germline assignment: CDR1 MNHEY and CDR2 SVGAGI. The V end was cut by 7 bases, the J end by 0 bases, with 12 bases between. The CDR3 sequence is CASKARLANTGELFF. CDR3 coding DNA: TGTGCCAGCAAAGCACGCCTCGCGAACACCGGGGAGCTGTTTTTT.

The chain couples TRBV27 to TRBJ2-7; 8 positions match TRBD1. Germline V gene data show CDR1 as MNHEY and CDR2 as SMNVEV (reference sequence). Trimming took 6 bases from V and 0 from J; bases not matched to a gene: 7. This CDR3 region has 15 residues. CDR3 DNA: TGTGCCAGCAGGGGGTACGGGACAGGCTCCTACGAGCAGTACTTC. Residues: CASRGYGTGSYEQYF.

This clone has a single count. The chain employs TRBV5-1 and TRBJ1-4; D ambiguous. Trimming cost V 1 base and J 5 bases, with 6 bases left between them. Germline V lookup: CDR1 SGHRS, CDR2 YFSETQ. The CDR3 totals 13 residues. The CDR3 DNA reads as TGCGCCAGCAGCTTGCGAGGAAATGAAAAACTGTTTTTT. Translation gives CASSLRGNEKLFF. Together with reference TRBV5-1 and TRBJ1-4, the CDR3 gives the full variable domain: KAGVTQTPRYLIKTRGQQVTLSCSPISGHRSVSWYQQTPGQGLQFLFEYFSETQRNKGNFPGRFSGRQFSNSRSEMNVSTLELGDSALYLCASSLRGNEKLFFGSGTQLSVL.